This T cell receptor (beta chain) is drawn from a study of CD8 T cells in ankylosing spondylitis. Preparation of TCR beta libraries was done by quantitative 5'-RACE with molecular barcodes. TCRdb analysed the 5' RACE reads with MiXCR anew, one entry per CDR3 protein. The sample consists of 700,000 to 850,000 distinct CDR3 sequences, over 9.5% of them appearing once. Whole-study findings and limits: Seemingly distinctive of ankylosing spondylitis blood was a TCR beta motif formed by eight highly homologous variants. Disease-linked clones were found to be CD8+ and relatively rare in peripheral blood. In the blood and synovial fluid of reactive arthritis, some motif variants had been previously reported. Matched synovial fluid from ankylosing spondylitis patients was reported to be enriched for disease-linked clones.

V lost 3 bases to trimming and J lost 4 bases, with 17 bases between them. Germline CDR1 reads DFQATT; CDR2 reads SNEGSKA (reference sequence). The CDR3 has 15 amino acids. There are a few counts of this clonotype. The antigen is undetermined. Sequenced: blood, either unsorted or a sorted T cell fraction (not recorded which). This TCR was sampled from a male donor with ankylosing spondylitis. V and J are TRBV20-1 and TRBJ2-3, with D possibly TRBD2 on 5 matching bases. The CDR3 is CSARSPSSVPDTQYF. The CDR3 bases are TGCAGTGCTAGGTCTCCTAGCTCCGTACCAGATACGCAGTATTTT.